This T cell receptor (beta chain) was sequenced during a study of cytomegalovirus exposure and HLA in healthy donors. General study findings and limits: Association with HLA alleles at 0.05 false discovery rate was found for 15,000 or so TCR beta sequences in a later analysis.

This PCR relied on a set of 60 Vbeta primers and 13 Jbeta primers. This table comes from immunoSEQ multiplex PCR, and its TCRdb copy is limited to in-frame clones, with some not included. The sample records about 250,000 clones, more than 55% being singletons. Germline lookup yields CDR1 MNHEY and CDR2 SMNVEV (reference sequence). The CDR3 contains 11 residues. Trimming removed 6 bases at V and 0 bases at J, with 3 bases between. Details on this clone: Its antigen remains unknown. Other DNA sequences within the sample encode an identical CDR3.

The sequencing input was PBMCs. The chain employs TRBV27 and TRBJ2-7; D not resolved. This TCR was sampled from a female donor in good health and CMV-seronegative. Here the CDR3 reads CASSLSYEQYF. The CDR3 region has the DNA TGTGCCAGCAGCCTCTCCTACGAGCAGTACTTC.